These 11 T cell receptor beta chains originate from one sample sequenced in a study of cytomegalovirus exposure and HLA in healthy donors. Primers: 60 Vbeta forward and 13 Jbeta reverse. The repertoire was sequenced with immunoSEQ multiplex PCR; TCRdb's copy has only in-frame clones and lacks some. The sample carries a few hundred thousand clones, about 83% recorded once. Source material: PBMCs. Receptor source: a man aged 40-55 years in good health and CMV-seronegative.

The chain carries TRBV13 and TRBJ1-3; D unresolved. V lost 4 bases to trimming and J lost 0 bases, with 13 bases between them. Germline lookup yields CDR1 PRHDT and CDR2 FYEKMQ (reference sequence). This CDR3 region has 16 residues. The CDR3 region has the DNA TGTGCCAGCAGCTGGACGGACTGGGACTCTGGAAACACCATATATTTT. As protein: CASSWTDWDSGNTIYF.

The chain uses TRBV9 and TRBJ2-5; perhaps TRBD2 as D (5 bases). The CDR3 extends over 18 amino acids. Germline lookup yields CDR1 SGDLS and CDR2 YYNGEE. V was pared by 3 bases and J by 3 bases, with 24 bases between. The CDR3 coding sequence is TGTGCCAGCAGCGGACCCCCCCTAAGCAGGCTCGGGGAAGAGACCCAGTACTTC. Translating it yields CASSGPPLSRLGEETQYF.

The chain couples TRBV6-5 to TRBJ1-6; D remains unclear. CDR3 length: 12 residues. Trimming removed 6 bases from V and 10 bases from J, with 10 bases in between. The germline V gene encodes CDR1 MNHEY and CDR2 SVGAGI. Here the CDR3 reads CASSLTGSPLHF. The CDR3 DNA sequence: TGTGCCAGCAGCCTCACGGGGTCACCCCTCCACTTT.

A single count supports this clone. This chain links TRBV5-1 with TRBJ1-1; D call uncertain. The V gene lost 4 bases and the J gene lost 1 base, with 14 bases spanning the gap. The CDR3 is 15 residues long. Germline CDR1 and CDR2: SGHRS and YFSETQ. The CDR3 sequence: CASSLQGVRNTEAFF. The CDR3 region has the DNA TGCGCCAGCAGCCTCCAAGGAGTGCGGAACACTGAAGCTTTCTTT.

This CDR3 reads CASRWPSALGGYTF. Here the CDR3 DNA reads TGTGCCAGCAGGTGGCCTTCAGCACTGGGCGGCTACACCTTC. V usage is TRBV5-8 and J usage is TRBJ1-2; D unresolved. The length of the CDR3 is 14 residues. Trimming shortened V by 5 bases and J by 8 bases, and 19 bases separated the two germline ends. CDR1 is SGHTS and CDR2 is YDEGEE in the germline V gene.

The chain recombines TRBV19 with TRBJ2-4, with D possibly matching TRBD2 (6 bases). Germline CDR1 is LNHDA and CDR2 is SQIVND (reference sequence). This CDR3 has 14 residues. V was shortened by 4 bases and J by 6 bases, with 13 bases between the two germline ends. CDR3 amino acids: CASSKEGGRNIQYF. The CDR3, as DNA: TGTGCCAGTAGTAAAGAGGGAGGTAGAAACATTCAGTACTTC. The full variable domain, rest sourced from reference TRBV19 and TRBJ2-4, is DGGITQSPKYLFRKEGQNVTLSCEQNLNHDAMYWYRQDPGQGLRLIYYSQIVNDFQKGDIAEGYSVSREKKESFPLTVTSAQKNPTAFYLCASSKEGGRNIQYFGAGTRLSVL.

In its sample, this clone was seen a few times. CDR3 sequence reads: CASSLPGGYEQYF. The CDR3 region has the DNA TGCGCCAGCAGCTTGCCCGGGGGTTACGAGCAGTACTTC. The rearrangement joins TRBV5-1 to TRBJ2-7; weak D call: TRBD2 (6 bases). V dropped 1 base and J dropped 4 bases, with 9 bases sitting between them. The CDR3 is 13 amino acids. CDR1 and CDR2 from the germline V gene are SGHRS and YFSETQ.

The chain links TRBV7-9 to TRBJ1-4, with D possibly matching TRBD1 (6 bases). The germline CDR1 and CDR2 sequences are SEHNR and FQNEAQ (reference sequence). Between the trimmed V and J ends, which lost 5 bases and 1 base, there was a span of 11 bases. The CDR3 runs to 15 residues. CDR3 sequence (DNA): TGTGCCAGCAGCCACTCCAGGGGAACTAATGAAAAACTGTTTTTT. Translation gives CASSHSRGTNEKLFF.

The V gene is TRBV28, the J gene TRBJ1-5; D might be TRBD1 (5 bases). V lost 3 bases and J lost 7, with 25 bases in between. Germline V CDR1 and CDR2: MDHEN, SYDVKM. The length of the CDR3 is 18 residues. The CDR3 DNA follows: TGTGCCAGCAGTTTTGGGGTTGGGAACAGGAAGGGTGGGCAGCCCCAGCATTTT. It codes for CASSFGVGNRKGGQPQHF.

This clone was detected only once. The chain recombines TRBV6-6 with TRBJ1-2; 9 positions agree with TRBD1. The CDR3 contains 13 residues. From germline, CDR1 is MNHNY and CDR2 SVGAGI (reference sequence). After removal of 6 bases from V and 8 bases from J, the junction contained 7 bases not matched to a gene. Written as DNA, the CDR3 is TGTGCCAGCAGCCAACAGGGGGCGGGAGGCTACACCTTC. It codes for CASSQQGAGGYTF.

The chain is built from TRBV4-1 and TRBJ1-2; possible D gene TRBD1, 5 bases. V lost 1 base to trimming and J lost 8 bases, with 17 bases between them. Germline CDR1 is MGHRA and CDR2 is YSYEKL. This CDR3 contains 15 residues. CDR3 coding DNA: TGCGCCAGCAGCCAAGCCCCGGAGGGACCTTGGGGCTACACCTTC. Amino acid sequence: CASSQAPEGPWGYTF.